The 11 T cell receptor beta chains in this list originate from one sample, sequenced in a study of T cell repertoires in cytomegalovirus infection (dated by TCRdb to between 2018 and 2021). Sequenced using an Illumina HiSeq 1500. The public reads were reprocessed in TCRdb via fastp at Q25 and MiXCR, keeping in-frame beta chains. Each entry is one CDR3 protein sequence, shown with its most common DNA and genes. Recorded for this sample are some 180,000 distinct CDR3 sequences; roughly 9.8% of them occurred a single time. The ten largest clones add up to roughly 5.1% of the sample. What was sequenced was PBMCs. The source is a human donor in good health (CMV status not recorded). Some clones in this sample may be carry-over from other donors' samples.

CDR3 protein: CASNPSGTGTDTQYF. DNA of the CDR3: TGTGCCAGCAACCCAAGCGGGACAGGCACAGATACGCAGTATTTT. The rearrangement links TRBV18 to TRBJ2-3; D could derive from TRBD1 or TRBD2 (7 bases each). The CDR3 is 15 amino acids. CDR1 and CDR2 from the germline V gene are KGHSH and LQKENI. V was pared by 8 bases and J by 1 base, with 16 bases between.

This clonotype was counted ten times or more. The chain joins TRBV7-2 to TRBJ2-7; D may be TRBD2 (6 bases). CDR3 length: 14 residues. The germline V and J ends were trimmed by 6 bases and 2 bases, with 14 bases remaining between them. CDR1 is SGHTA and CDR2 is FQGNSA in the germline V gene. The CDR3: CASRPARGAYEQYF. The DNA of the CDR3 is TGTGCCAGCAGACCCGCGCGGGGAGCCTACGAGCAGTACTTC.

This clonotype was recorded at least ten times. The chain couples TRBV14 to TRBJ2-1, with D tentatively TRBD2 (6 bases). CDR1 and CDR2 from the germline V gene are SGHDN and FVKESK. The CDR3 extends over 16 amino acids. The V and J ends lost 0 bases and 8 bases respectively, with 17 bases between them. DNA for the CDR3: TGTGCCAGCAGCCAAGATCTGCCGGGAGCGGGCGATGAGCAGTTCTTC. This translates into CASSQDLPGAGDEQFF.

This clonotype has just a few counts. This rearrangement joins TRBV15 to TRBJ1-6; TRBD1 is a possible D gene (6 bases). The germline V gene has CDR1 LNHNV and CDR2 YYDKDF (reference sequence). The ends were cut back, 1 base at V and 3 bases at J, with 16 bases in the middle. The CDR3 length is 18 residues. The DNA for the CDR3 is TGTGCCACCAGCAGAGGGTTGGTGGGGGCCAGCTATAATTCACCCCTCCACTTT. It codes for CATSRGLVGASYNSPLHF.

This clonotype was counted only a few times. The chain employs TRBV6-1 and TRBJ1-3; TRBD1 might be the D (6 bases). V dropped 5 bases and J dropped 4 bases, with 18 bases sitting between them. Germline loops: CDR1 MNHNS, CDR2 SASEGT. This CDR3 comprises 16 residues. CDR3 nucleotides: TGTGCCAGCAGTAGCCGACCTACAGGGTACGGAAACACCATATATTTT. Protein: CASSSRPTGYGNTIYF.

This clonotype has just a few counts. The chain links TRBV6-2 or TRBV6-3 to TRBJ2-7; 9 nucleotides align to TRBD2. V lost 0 bases to trimming and J lost 6 bases; unmatched junction nucleotides: 6. The V gene's germline CDR1 is MNHEY and CDR2 SVGEGT. This CDR3 spans 15 amino acids. The CDR3 region is CASSYSGTSSGEQYF. As DNA, the CDR3 is TGTGCCAGCAGTTACTCCGGGACTAGCAGTGGCGAGCAGTACTTC.

The V and J genes are TRBV19 and TRBJ2-1, with 10 nucleotides matching TRBD2. V was pared by 4 bases and J by 10 bases, with 4 bases of the junction left unmatched. The germline CDR1 and CDR2 sequences are LNHDA and SQIVND (reference sequence). The CDR3 totals 13 residues. In DNA, the CDR3 is TGTGCCAGTAGTACTAGCGGGAGAGGCGAGCAGTTCTTC. Translation gives CASSTSGRGEQFF.

This clonotype was found a few times. The rearrangement uses TRBV20-1 and TRBJ2-7; 9 nucleotides agree with TRBD2. Germline CDR1 and CDR2: DFQATT and SNEGSKA (reference sequence). This CDR3 contains 14 residues. Trimming cost V 6 bases and J 2 bases; bases outside gene matches: 8. The CDR3 region has the DNA TGCAGTGCAAACAAGCGGGGGGTCGCCTACGAGCAGTACTTC. This codes for CSANKRGVAYEQYF.

This clonotype was counted a few times. The genes are TRBV19 and TRBJ2-5, with no clear D. Trimming stripped 5 bases from V and 2 bases from J, with 9 bases between. The CDR3 has 13 residues. Germline values: CDR1 LNHDA, CDR2 SQIVND (reference sequence). CDR3 sequence reads: CASSQIKQETQYF. CDR3 coding DNA: TGTGCCAGTAGTCAGATCAAACAAGAGACCCAGTACTTC.

This clonotype was found many times. The chain is built from TRBV7-2 and TRBJ2-7; TRBD1 matches at 9 bases. V dropped 1 base and J dropped 4; count of bases not matched to a gene: 5. Germline V CDR1 and CDR2: SGHTA, FQGNSA. The CDR3 contains 15 residues. The CDR3 loop is CASSLGPDRGYEQYF. DNA for the CDR3: TGTGCCAGCAGCTTAGGTCCGGACAGGGGTTACGAGCAGTACTTC.

In its sample, this clonotype was seen many times. The rearrangement uses TRBV7-2 and TRBJ1-1, with 8 bases matching TRBD1. With V trimmed by 4 bases and J by 4 bases, 5 bases remained unmatched. The CDR3 consists of 14 residues. Germline loops: CDR1 SGHTA, CDR2 FQGNSA. CDR3 sequence (DNA): TGTGCCAGCAGCTACAGGGGGTCGAGCACTGAAGCTTTCTTT. The encoded protein is CASSYRGSSTEAFF.